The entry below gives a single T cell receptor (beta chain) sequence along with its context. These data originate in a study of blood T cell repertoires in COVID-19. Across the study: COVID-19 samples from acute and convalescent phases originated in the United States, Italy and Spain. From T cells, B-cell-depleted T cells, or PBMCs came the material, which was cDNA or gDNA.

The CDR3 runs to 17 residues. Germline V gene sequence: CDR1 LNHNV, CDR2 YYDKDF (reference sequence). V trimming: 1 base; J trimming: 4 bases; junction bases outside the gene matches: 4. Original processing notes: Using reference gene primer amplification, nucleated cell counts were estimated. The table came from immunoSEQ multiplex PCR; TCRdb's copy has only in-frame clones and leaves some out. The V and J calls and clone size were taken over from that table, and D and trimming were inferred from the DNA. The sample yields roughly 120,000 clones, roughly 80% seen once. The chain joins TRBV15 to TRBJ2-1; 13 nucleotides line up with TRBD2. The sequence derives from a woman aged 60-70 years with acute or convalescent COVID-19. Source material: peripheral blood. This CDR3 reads CATSRGGTSGVYNEQFF. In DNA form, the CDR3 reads TGTGCCACCAGCAGAGGGGGGACTAGCGGGGTATACAATGAGCAGTTCTTC. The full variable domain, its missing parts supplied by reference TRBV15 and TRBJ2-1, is DAMVIQNPRYQVTQFGKPVTLSCSQTLNHNVMYWYQQKSSQAPKLLFHYYDKDFNNEADTPDNFQSRRPNTSFCFLDIRSPGLGDTAMYLCATSRGGTSGVYNEQFFGPGTRLTVL.